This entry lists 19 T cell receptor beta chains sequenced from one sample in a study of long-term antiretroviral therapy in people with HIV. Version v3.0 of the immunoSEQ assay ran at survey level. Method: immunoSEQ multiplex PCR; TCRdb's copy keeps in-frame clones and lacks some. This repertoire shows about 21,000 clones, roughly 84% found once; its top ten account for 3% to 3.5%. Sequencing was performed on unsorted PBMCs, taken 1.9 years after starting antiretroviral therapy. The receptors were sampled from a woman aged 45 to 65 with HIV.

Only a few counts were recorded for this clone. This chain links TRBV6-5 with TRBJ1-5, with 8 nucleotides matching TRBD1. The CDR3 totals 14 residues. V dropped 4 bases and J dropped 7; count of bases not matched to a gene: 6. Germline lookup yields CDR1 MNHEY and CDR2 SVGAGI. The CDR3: CASSSDQGAQPQHF. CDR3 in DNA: TGTGCCAGCAGTTCGGACCAGGGGGCCCAGCCCCAGCATTTT.

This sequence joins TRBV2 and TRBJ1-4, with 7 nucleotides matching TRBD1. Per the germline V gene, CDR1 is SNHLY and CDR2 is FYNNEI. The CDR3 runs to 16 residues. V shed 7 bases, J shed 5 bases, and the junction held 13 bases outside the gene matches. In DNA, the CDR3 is TGTGCCAGCACCGTCAGTGGGACAGTTTGGAATGAAAAACTGTTTTTT. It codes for CASTVSGTVWNEKLFF.

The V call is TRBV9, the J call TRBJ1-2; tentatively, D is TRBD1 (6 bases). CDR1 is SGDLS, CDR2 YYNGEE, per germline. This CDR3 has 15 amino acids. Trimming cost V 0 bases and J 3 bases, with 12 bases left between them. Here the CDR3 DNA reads TGTGCCAGCAGCGTAGCTCAGGGGTCGGACTATGGCTACACCTTC. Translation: CASSVAQGSDYGYTF.

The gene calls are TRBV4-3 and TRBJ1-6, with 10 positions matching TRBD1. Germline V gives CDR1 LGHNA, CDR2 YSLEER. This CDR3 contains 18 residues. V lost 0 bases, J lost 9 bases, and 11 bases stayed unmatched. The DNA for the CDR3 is TGCGCCAGCAGCCAAGATCGGGGGACAGGGGCTGACGGTTCACCCCTCCACTTT. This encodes CASSQDRGTGADGSPLHF.

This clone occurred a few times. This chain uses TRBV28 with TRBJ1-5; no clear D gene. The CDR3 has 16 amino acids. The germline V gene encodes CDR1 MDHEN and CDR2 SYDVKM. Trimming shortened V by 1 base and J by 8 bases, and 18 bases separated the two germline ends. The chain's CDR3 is CASSLSGGSSDKPQHF. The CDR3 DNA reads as TGTGCCAGCAGTTTATCTGGTGGCAGCTCTGACAAGCCCCAGCATTTT. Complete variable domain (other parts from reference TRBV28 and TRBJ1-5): DVKVTQSSRYLVKRTGEKVFLECVQDMDHENMFWYRQDPGLGLRLIYFSYDVKMKEKGDIPEGYSVSREKKERFSLILESASTNQTSMYLCASSLSGGSSDKPQHFGDGTRLSIL.

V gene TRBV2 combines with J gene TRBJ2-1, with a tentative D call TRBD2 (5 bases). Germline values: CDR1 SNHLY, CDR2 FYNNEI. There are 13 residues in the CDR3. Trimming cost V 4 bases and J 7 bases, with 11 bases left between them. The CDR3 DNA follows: TGTGCCAGCAGTGTCGGACTGACAAATGAGCAGTTCTTC. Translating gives CASSVGLTNEQFF. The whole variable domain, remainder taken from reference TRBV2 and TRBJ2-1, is EPEVTQTPSHQVTQMGQEVILRCVPISNHLYFYWYRQILGQKVEFLVSFYNNEISEKSEIFDDQFSVERPDGSNFTLKIRSTKLEDSAMYFCASSVGLTNEQFFGPGTRLTVL.

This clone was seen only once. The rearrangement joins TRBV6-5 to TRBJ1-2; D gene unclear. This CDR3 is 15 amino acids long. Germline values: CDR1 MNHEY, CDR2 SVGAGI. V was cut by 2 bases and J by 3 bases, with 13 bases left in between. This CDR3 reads CASSYISQIYYGYTF. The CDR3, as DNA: TGTGCCAGCAGTTACATCTCTCAGATCTACTATGGCTACACCTTC.

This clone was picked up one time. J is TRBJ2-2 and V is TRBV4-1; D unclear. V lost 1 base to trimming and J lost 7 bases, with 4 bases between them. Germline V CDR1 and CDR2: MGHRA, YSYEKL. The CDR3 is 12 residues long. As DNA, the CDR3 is TGCGCCAGCAGCCAAGCGGGCGGGGAGCTGTTTTTT. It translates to CASSQAGGELFF.

Written as DNA, the CDR3 is TGTGCCAGCAGTGAAGATCCGGGCGCAGATACGCAGTATTTT. As protein: CASSEDPGADTQYF. The chain couples TRBV6-1 to TRBJ2-3, with D uncertain. Germline assignment: CDR1 MNHNS and CDR2 SASEGT. The CDR3 sequence is 14 residues long. The V gene lost 1 base and the J gene lost 4 bases, with 9 bases spanning the gap.

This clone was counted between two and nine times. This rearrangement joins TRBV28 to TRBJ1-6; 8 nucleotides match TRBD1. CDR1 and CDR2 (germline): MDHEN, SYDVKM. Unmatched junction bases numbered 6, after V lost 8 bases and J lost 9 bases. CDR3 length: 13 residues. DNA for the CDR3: TGTGCCAGCGTCGACAGGGGAAGTTCACCCCTCCACTTT. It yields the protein CASVDRGSSPLHF.

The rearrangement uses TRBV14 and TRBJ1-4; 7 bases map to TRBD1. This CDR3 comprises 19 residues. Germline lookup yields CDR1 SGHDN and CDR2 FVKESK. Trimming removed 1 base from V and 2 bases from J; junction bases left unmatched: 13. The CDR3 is CASSQGAEQGRSTNEKLFF. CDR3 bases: TGTGCCAGCAGCCAAGGGGCCGAACAGGGGAGGTCGACTAATGAAAAACTGTTTTTT.

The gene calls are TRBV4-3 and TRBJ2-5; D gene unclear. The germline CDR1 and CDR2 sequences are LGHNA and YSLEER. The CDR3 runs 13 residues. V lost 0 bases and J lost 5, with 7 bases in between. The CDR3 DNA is TGCGCCAGCAGCCAAGAACCCAGGGAGACCCAGTACTTC. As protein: CASSQEPRETQYF.

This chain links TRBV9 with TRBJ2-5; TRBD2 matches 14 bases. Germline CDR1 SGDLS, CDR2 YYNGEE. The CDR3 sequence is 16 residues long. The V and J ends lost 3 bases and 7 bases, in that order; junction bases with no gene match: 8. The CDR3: CASSGLAGGPGATQYF. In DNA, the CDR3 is TGTGCCAGCAGCGGACTAGCGGGGGGGCCAGGGGCGACCCAGTACTTC.

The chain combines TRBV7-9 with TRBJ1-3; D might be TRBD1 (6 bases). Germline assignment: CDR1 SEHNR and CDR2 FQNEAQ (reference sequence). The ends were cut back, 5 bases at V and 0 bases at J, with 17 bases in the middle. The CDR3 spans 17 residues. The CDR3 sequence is CASSDRKLGVSGNTIYF. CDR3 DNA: TGTGCCAGCAGCGACAGGAAACTGGGCGTCTCTGGAAACACCATATATTTT.

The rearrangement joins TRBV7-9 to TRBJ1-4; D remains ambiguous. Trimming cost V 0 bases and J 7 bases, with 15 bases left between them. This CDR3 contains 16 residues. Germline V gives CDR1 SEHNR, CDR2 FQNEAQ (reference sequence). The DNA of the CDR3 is TGTGCCAGCAGCTTAGCCCGAGACCTCAAGGGTGAAAAACTGTTTTTT. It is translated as CASSLARDLKGEKLFF.

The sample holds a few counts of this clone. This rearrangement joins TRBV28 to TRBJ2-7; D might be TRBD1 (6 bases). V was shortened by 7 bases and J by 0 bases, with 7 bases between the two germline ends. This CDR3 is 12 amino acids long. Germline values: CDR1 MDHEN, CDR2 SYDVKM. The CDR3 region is CASTQGSYEQYF. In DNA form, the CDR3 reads TGTGCCAGCACACAGGGCTCCTACGAGCAGTACTTC.

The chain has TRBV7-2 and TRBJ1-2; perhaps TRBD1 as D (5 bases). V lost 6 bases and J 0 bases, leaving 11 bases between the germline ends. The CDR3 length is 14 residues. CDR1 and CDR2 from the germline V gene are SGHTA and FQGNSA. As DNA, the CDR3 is TGTGCCAGCAGGATGGACATCTCTAACTATGGCTACACCTTC. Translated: CASRMDISNYGYTF.

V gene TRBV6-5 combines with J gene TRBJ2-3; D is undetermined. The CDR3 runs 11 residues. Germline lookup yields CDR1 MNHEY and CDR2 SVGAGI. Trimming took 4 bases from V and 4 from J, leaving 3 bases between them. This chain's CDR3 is CASSFADTQYF. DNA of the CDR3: TGTGCCAGCAGTTTCGCAGATACGCAGTATTTT.

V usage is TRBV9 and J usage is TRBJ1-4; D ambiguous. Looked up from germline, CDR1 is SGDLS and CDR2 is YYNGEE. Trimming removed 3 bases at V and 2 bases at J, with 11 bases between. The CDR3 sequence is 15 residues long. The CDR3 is CASSASPFTNEKLFF. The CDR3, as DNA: TGTGCCAGCAGCGCTAGCCCTTTTACTAATGAAAAACTGTTTTTT.